The 20 T cell receptor beta chains below were found in one sample sequenced in a study of control samples from healthy donors and cancer patients. Method: immunoSEQ multiplex PCR; TCRdb's copy keeps in-frame clones and lacks some. The sample consists of 100,000 to 150,000 clones, 80% to 90% of them appearing once. Sequencing used blood. The receptors were sampled from a man aged 60-69 years in good health.

This chain connects TRBV28 to TRBJ1-5; D gene ambiguous. This CDR3 has 15 amino acids. Germline CDR1 and CDR2: MDHEN and SYDVKM. V was shortened by 8 bases and J by 8 bases, with 22 bases between the two germline ends. The CDR3 protein is CASRETVGRSEPQHF. CDR3 sequence (DNA): TGTGCCAGCCGCGAAACCGTGGGCAGAAGTGAGCCCCAGCATTTT. The whole variable domain, remainder taken from reference TRBV28 and TRBJ1-5, is DVKVTQSSRYLVKRTGEKVFLECVQDMDHENMFWYRQDPGLGLRLIYFSYDVKMKEKGDIPEGYSVSREKKERFSLILESASTNQTSMYLCASRETVGRSEPQHFGDGTRLSIL.

This clone was picked up a small number of times. CDR3 amino acids: CASALGGRNNQPQHF. Here the CDR3 DNA reads TGTGCCAGTGCCCTAGGGGGGCGAAACAATCAGCCCCAGCATTTT. J is TRBJ1-5 and V is TRBV19; possibly TRBD1 for D (6 bases). Germline-derived CDR1 and CDR2 are LNHDA and SQIVND (reference sequence). The V end lost 8 bases, the J end lost 3 bases, and 17 bases lay between the germline ends. The CDR3 loop spans 15 amino acids.

J is TRBJ1-6 and V is TRBV9; D perhaps matches TRBD1 (6 bases). CDR1 and CDR2 from the germline V gene are SGDLS and YYNGEE. Trimming pared 2 bases from V and 10 bases from J, leaving 13 bases between. This CDR3 has 14 residues. The CDR3, as DNA: TGTGCCAGCAGCGTCGGGGGGCTAGAATCACCCCTCCACTTT. Encoded protein: CASSVGGLESPLHF.

The V gene is TRBV4-1, the J gene TRBJ2-3, with D unclear. Germline V CDR1 and CDR2: MGHRA, YSYEKL. The length of the CDR3 is 12 residues. The V and J ends lost 1 base and 5 bases respectively, with 4 bases between them. CDR3 DNA: TGCGCCAGCAGCCAAGTTCTAGATACGCAGTATTTT. Protein: CASSQVLDTQYF.

CDR3 in DNA: TGTGCCAGCAGCTTGGGACAGGGGCGCTCCAATGGCTACACCTTC. Amino acid sequence: CASSLGQGRSNGYTF. The gene calls are TRBV7-3 and TRBJ1-2, with TRBD1 matching over 10 bases. The CDR3 length is 15 residues. Germline V gene lookup returns CDR1 SGHTA and CDR2 FQGTGA. V was pared by 3 bases and J by 6 bases, with 7 bases of the junction left unmatched.

V gene TRBV5-4 combines with J gene TRBJ2-7; TRBD1 aligns across 7 bases. V lost 4 bases, J lost 4 bases, and 8 bases stayed unmatched. Germline CDR1 and CDR2: SGHNT and YYREEE (reference sequence). The CDR3 extends over 14 amino acids. CDR3 nucleotides: TGTGCCAGCAGCCCGACAGGGAATTTTTACGAGCAGTACTTC. It yields the protein CASSPTGNFYEQYF. Full variable domain (outside the CDR3, taken from reference TRBV5-4 and TRBJ2-7): ETGVTQSPTHLIKTRGQQVTLRCSSQSGHNTVSWYQQALGQGPQFIFQYYREEENGRGNFPPRFSGLQFPNYSSELNVNALELDDSALYLCASSPTGNFYEQYFGPGTRLTVT.

V and J are TRBV11-2 and TRBJ1-6, with 7 bases aligning to TRBD1. Germline loops: CDR1 SGHAT, CDR2 FQNNGV. This CDR3 region has 15 residues. V lost 5 bases and J lost 3; bases outside the gene matches: 4. The CDR3 protein is CASSHNRGYNSPLHF. CDR3 sequence (DNA): TGTGCCAGCAGCCACAACAGGGGCTATAATTCACCCCTCCACTTT.

This clone showed up just a few times. The chain recombines TRBV30 with TRBJ2-1, with a tentative D call TRBD2 (7 bases). Germline CDR1 is GTSNPN and CDR2 is SVGIG (reference sequence). The CDR3 is 14 residues long. V lost 3 bases to trimming and J lost 8 bases, with 17 bases between them. The CDR3 nucleotides are TGTGCCTGGAGGTCCGCGGGGGCCCTCGATGAGCAGTTCTTC. Translating it yields CAWRSAGALDEQFF.

V is TRBV5-4 and J is TRBJ2-5; 12 positions match TRBD2. With 4 bases clipped from V and 5 bases from J, the junction kept 6 bases outside the gene matches. CDR1 is SGHNT and CDR2 is YYREEE in the germline V gene (reference sequence). This CDR3 comprises 15 residues. The CDR3 nucleotides read TGTGCCAGCAGCCACGGACTAGCGGGGTTTGAGACCCAGTACTTC. Translation gives CASSHGLAGFETQYF.

The chain uses TRBV5-1 and TRBJ1-3; the D is unclear. V shed 6 bases and J shed 0 bases, with 10 bases lying between them. Per the germline V gene, CDR1 is SGHRS and CDR2 is YFSETQ. CDR3 length equals 14 residues. The CDR3 spells CASKNGNSGNTIYF. In DNA form, the CDR3 reads TGCGCCAGCAAGAACGGGAACTCTGGAAACACCATATATTTT.

This clone is a singleton in its sample. V and J are TRBV6-6 and TRBJ1-5; no firm D call. The CDR3 contains 13 residues. Germline assignment: CDR1 MNHNY and CDR2 SVGAGI (reference sequence). Trimming took 7 bases from V and 3 from J, leaving 10 bases between them. The CDR3 region is CASTSYDNQPQHF. The DNA of the CDR3 is TGTGCCAGCACCTCCTATGACAATCAGCCCCAGCATTTT.

V is TRBV2 and J is TRBJ2-7; D is uncertain. Trimming shortened V by 7 bases and J by 5 bases, and 9 bases separated the two germline ends. The germline CDR1 and CDR2 sequences are SNHLY and FYNNEI. The CDR3 covers 11 residues. The CDR3 coding sequence is TGTGCCAGCACCCCAATGGACGAGCAGTACTTC. It encodes CASTPMDEQYF. The entire variable domain, with the rest obtained from reference TRBV2 and TRBJ2-7, is as follows: EPEVTQTPSHQVTQMGQEVILRCVPISNHLYFYWYRQILGQKVEFLVSFYNNEISEKSEIFDDQFSVERPDGSNFTLKIRSTKLEDSAMYFCASTPMDEQYFGPGTRLTVT.

V usage is TRBV25-1 and J usage is TRBJ1-4; 8 positions agree with TRBD1. The CDR3 contains 16 residues. Trimming took 0 bases from V and 5 from J; bases not matched to a gene: 5. Germline-derived CDR1 and CDR2 are MGHDK and SYGVNS. CDR3 DNA sequence: TGTGCCAGCAGTGAATATAAGCAGGGGGCGAATGAAAAACTGTTTTTT. Its translation: CASSEYKQGANEKLFF.

This clone showed up just a few times. The CDR3 is CAWAGQVGGYTF. CDR3 coding DNA: TGTGCCTGGGCCGGACAGGTCGGGGGCTACACCTTC. V gene TRBV30 combines with J gene TRBJ1-2; 7 bases fit TRBD1. V was clipped by 5 bases and J by 8 bases; unmatched bases: 8. The V gene's germline CDR1 is GTSNPN and CDR2 SVGIG (reference sequence). The CDR3 sequence is 12 residues long.

This clone rates as medium-sized. Other DNA sequences in the same sample also yield this CDR3. The genes are TRBV4-2 and TRBJ2-7; no reliable D call. The CDR3 covers 12 residues. V gave up 0 bases and J gave up 0 bases, with 0 bases separating them. Per the germline V gene, CDR1 is LGHNA and CDR2 is YNFKEQ. DNA of the CDR3: TGTGCCAGCAGCCAAGACTCCTACGAGCAGTACTTC. Translation: CASSQDSYEQYF.

This rearrangement joins TRBV7-9 to TRBJ2-2, with 7 positions matching TRBD1. V shed 0 bases and J 5 bases; nucleotides not matched to a gene: 6. The CDR3 has 16 amino acids. Germline V gene sequence: CDR1 SEHNR, CDR2 FQNEAQ (reference sequence). The CDR3 sequence is CASSLALAGGTGELFF. The CDR3 DNA reads TGTGCCAGCAGCTTAGCGTTGGCAGGGGGAACCGGGGAGCTGTTTTTT.

V usage is TRBV19 and J usage is TRBJ1-6, with D tentatively TRBD1 (6 bases). Trimming left V 6 bases short and J 5 bases short, with 14 bases between. CDR3 size: 15 residues. CDR1 is LNHDA and CDR2 is SQIVND in the germline V gene (reference sequence). This CDR3 reads CASSVQGIDNSPLHF. The CDR3, as DNA: TGTGCCAGTAGCGTACAGGGAATAGATAATTCACCCCTCCACTTT.

This chain joins TRBV3-1 (or the pseudogene TRBV3-2) and TRBJ2-2, with a tentative D call TRBD2 (7 bases). Germline V gene lookup returns CDR1 LGHDT and CDR2 YNNKEL (reference sequence). The V gene lost 3 bases and the J gene lost 6 bases, with 20 bases spanning the gap. This CDR3 is built from 17 residues. The CDR3 nucleotides read TGTGCCAGCAGCCAGGGATTTGAGGGGGGGCCATCCGGGGAGCTGTTTTTT. Protein product: CASSQGFEGGPSGELFF.

The chain combines TRBV5-1 with TRBJ2-5; D remains ambiguous. The CDR3 sequence is 15 residues long. The germline V and J ends were trimmed by 0 bases and 5 bases, with 14 bases remaining between them. Germline V gives CDR1 SGHRS, CDR2 YFSETQ. CDR3: CASSLEPGPRETQYF. In nucleotides, the CDR3 is TGCGCCAGCAGCTTGGAACCGGGTCCGAGGGAGACCCAGTACTTC.

J is TRBJ1-6 and V is TRBV2, with 7 bases aligning to TRBD1. After removal of 5 bases from V and 0 bases from J, the junction contained 4 bases not matched to a gene. The CDR3 consists of 16 residues. In germline, CDR1 is SNHLY, CDR2 FYNNEI. The CDR3 sequence: CASSRDSSSYNSPLHF. The CDR3 nucleotides read TGTGCCAGCAGTCGGGACAGCAGCTCCTATAATTCACCCCTCCACTTT.